The T cell receptor beta chain under discussion was sequenced for a study of OX40 agonist ivuxolimab in advanced cancers. At the level of the study: At doses from 0.01 to 10 mg/kg, patients were given intravenous ivuxolimab every 2 weeks.

Clones were read by immunoSEQ multiplex PCR, and TCRdb kept only the in-frame ones, dropping some. The repertoire holds roughly 70,000 clones, 82% seen once, with approximately 0.4% in the top ten. On this clone itself: Its target is not known.

Patients had blood sampled at baseline and again on cycle 4 day 1 and cycle 7 day 1. The germline V gene encodes CDR1 SGHDT and CDR2 YYEEEE. This CDR3 is built from 16 residues. V gave up 2 bases and J gave up 3 bases, with 15 bases separating them. Study-wide results and caveats: Researchers did not determine the expanded peripheral T cells' antigen specificity. Relative to CD4+ cells, CD8+ T cells on average had more expanded clones.

V gene TRBV5-6 combines with J gene TRBJ2-1, with D possibly TRBD2 on 7 matching bases. This TCR was recovered from an adult with an advanced solid tumor such as melanoma, head and neck, liver or kidney cancer. The source was CD4+ or CD8+ T cells sorted from blood, collected in a trial of the OX40 agonist ivuxolimab. In DNA form, the CDR3 reads TGTGCCAGCAGCTTCAGGGGTTCTAGCGGCTACAATGAGCAGTTCTTC. This gives the protein CASSFRGSSGYNEQFF.